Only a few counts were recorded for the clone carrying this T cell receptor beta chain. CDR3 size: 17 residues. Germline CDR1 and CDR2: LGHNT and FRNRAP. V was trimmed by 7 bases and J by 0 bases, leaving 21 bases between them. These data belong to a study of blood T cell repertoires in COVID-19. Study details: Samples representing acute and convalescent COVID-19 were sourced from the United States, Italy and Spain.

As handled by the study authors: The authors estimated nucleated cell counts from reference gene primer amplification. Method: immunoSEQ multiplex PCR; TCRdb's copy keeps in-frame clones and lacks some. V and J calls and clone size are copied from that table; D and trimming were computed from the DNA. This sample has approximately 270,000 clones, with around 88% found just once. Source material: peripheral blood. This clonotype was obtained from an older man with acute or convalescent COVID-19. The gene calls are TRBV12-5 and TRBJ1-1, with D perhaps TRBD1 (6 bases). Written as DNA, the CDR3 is TGTGCTAGTGCCTTTACCGGGGGGCGCCCCGTGAACACTGAAGCTTTCTTT. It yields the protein CASAFTGGRPVNTEAFF.